One T cell receptor beta chain is described in this entry. This sample stems from a study of blood T cell repertoires in COVID-19. At the level of the study: There were acute and convalescent COVID-19 samples, and they came from the United States, Italy and Spain. Nucleic acid was either cDNA or gDNA, and it came from T cells, B-cell-depleted T cells, or PBMCs.

The CDR3 covers 17 residues. With V trimmed by 5 bases and J by 7 bases, 13 bases remained unmatched. Looked up from germline, CDR1 is LNHNV and CDR2 is YYDKDF (reference sequence). Original processing methods: Amplifying reference gene primers gave estimates of nucleated cell counts. TCRdb keeps only in-frame clones here, not all; method: immunoSEQ multiplex PCR. The V and J calls and the clone size are those of that table, but D and trimming were determined from the DNA. The sample records more than 50,000 clones, about nine tenths being singletons. Material: peripheral blood. This TCR derives from a human donor in a cohort sampled during active COVID-19. The chain has TRBV15 and TRBJ1-4; 10 bases agree with TRBD1. CDR3 bases: TGTGCCACCAGCCTAGAGGGGATCCGGGACAGGGGTGAAAAACTGTTTTTT. Translation gives CATSLEGIRDRGEKLFF.